The TCR beta chain under discussion was sequenced for a study of identical twins. Study observations and caveats: Because invariant MAIT and iNKT cells could be present, zero-insertion analyses could be partly confounded. Models underpredicted monozygotic twin sharing of out-of-frame TCR alpha. Out-of-frame beta sequences exhibited a weaker degree of excess twin sharing. Alpha sequences that were out-of-frame and twin-shared showed an excess of low generation probability.

With 5 bases removed from V and 8 bases from J, the gap between germline ends came to 9 bases. The germline CDR1 and CDR2 sequences are SGHVS and FNYEAQ. CDR3 length equals 12 residues. MiXCR, run by TCRdb on the 5' RACE reads, gives a single entry per CDR3 protein. The sample comprises roughly 150,000 distinct CDR3 sequences, under 4.5% of which are singletons, and approximately 7.7% rests with the top ten. This clonotype was counted between two and nine times. Its antigen is unknown. The chain has TRBV7-6 and TRBJ2-2, with D perhaps TRBD1 (5 bases). The receptor was isolated from a man aged 18 to 30 in good health. Input material: memory T cells sorted from blood. This chain's CDR3 is CASSPQGGELFF. Written as DNA, the CDR3 is TGTGCCAGCAGCCCCCAGGGTGGGGAGCTGTTTTTT.